This TCR beta chain derives from a study of cytomegalovirus exposure and HLA in healthy donors. General study findings and limits: Near-uniform donor sequencing depth was presumed by presence/absence analyses. The authors later found HLA-associated TCR beta chains more clonally expanded than equally common others. Cytomegalovirus-associated status was assigned to 150 or so TCR beta chains.

V shed 10 bases and J 2 bases; nucleotides not matched to a gene: 8. CDR3 length: 14 amino acids. In germline, CDR1 is ENHRY, CDR2 SYGVKD. The PCR was carried out with 60 Vbeta primers and 13 Jbeta primers. Profiling relied on immunoSEQ multiplex PCR, and the TCRdb table lists in-frame clones only, not all of them. Among roughly 140,000 clones listed, approximately 80% were seen once. This clone showed up just a few times. Antigen unknown. The sample was PBMCs. V and J are TRBV10-3 and TRBJ2-3, with 8 bases identical to TRBD2. The TCR sequence derives from a woman aged 50 to 60 in good health and CMV-seronegative. The CDR3: CATKAGGYTDTQYF. The CDR3 DNA reads TGTGCCACAAAGGCGGGGGGCTACACAGATACGCAGTATTTT.